Below, 9 T cell receptor beta chains from the same sample are listed, as sequenced in a study of blood T cell repertoires in COVID-19. The protocol was immunoSEQ multiplex PCR, while the TCRdb copy is restricted to in-frame clones and leaves out a portion. The sample lists a few hundred thousand clones, about 89% seen once, with 6.5% to 9.5% in the top ten. Sequenced input: peripheral blood. These receptors originate from a woman in her 50s who had recovered from COVID-19.

The rearrangement joins TRBV27 to TRBJ2-7; a weak D match, TRBD1 (5 bases). Germline values: CDR1 MNHEY, CDR2 SMNVEV (reference sequence). CDR3 length: 13 amino acids. V lost 5 bases and J 0 bases, leaving 8 bases between the germline ends. The CDR3, as DNA: TGTGCCAGCAGTAAGACAGCCTCCTACGAGCAGTACTTC. It yields the protein CASSKTASYEQYF.

The chain recombines TRBV6-5 with TRBJ1-1; D is ambiguous. V lost 6 bases to trimming and J lost 3 bases, with 17 bases between them. This CDR3 is 15 amino acids long. Per germline, CDR1 MNHEY and CDR2 SVGAGI. In DNA, the CDR3 is TGTGCCAGCAGCCCACGGAGCGGCTCGGACACTGAAGCTTTCTTT. This gives the protein CASSPRSGSDTEAFF.

The chain is built from TRBV3-1 (or the pseudogene TRBV3-2) and TRBJ1-2; the D is unclear. Trimming left V 0 bases short and J 4 bases short, with 12 bases between. From germline, CDR1 is LGHDT and CDR2 YNNKEL (reference sequence). The CDR3 consists of 15 residues. This chain's CDR3 is CASSQDQASTYGYTF. The DNA of the CDR3 is TGTGCCAGCAGCCAAGATCAGGCCAGCACCTATGGCTACACCTTC.

This chain links TRBV7-7 with TRBJ2-5, with D possibly matching TRBD1 (5 bases). This CDR3 comprises 15 residues. Germline assignment: CDR1 SSHAT and CDR2 FNYEAQ (reference sequence). The V gene lost 5 bases and the J gene lost 5 bases, with 18 bases spanning the gap. CDR3 residues: CASSPGQGSRETQYF. As DNA, the CDR3 is TGTGCCAGCAGCCCAGGGCAAGGGTCTCGGGAGACCCAGTACTTC.

This clone was observed a single time. The gene calls are TRBV3-1 (or the pseudogene TRBV3-2) and TRBJ2-7; 8 nucleotides line up with TRBD1. The CDR3 runs to 17 residues. Germline V lookup: CDR1 LGHDT, CDR2 YNNKEL (reference sequence). V lost 4 bases, J lost 2 bases, and 13 bases stayed unmatched. CDR3 residues: CASSRIPPGRGPYEQYF. DNA for the CDR3: TGTGCCAGCAGCCGAATCCCCCCGGGCAGGGGGCCCTACGAGCAGTACTTC.

This sequence joins TRBV19 and TRBJ1-1; D is unclear. The germline CDR1 and CDR2 sequences are LNHDA and SQIVND (reference sequence). This CDR3 contains 12 residues. V shed 3 bases and J shed 4 bases, with 6 bases lying between them. The CDR3 here is CASSMRSTEAFF. The CDR3 region has the DNA TGTGCCAGTAGTATGAGGTCCACTGAAGCTTTCTTT.

The chain couples TRBV3-1 (or the pseudogene TRBV3-2) to TRBJ2-1; 13 nucleotides agree with TRBD2. Unmatched junction bases numbered 11, after V lost 0 bases and J lost 6 bases. CDR1 and CDR2 (germline): LGHDT, YNNKEL (reference sequence). This CDR3 has 19 amino acids. For the CDR3, the DNA is TGTGCCAGCAGCCAAGATAGAACTCTCAGGACTAGCGGGAGCAATGAGCAGTTCTTC. This encodes CASSQDRTLRTSGSNEQFF.

This sequence joins TRBV6-5 and TRBJ1-2; the match to TRBD1 covers 10 bases. From germline, CDR1 is MNHEY and CDR2 SVGAGI. The trim removed 5 bases at V and 4 bases at J, leaving 7 bases unmatched. The CDR3 has 15 residues. CDR3 coding DNA: TGTGCCAGCAGTAAGAGGACAGGGGGATTCTATGGCTACACCTTC. Translating gives CASSKRTGGFYGYTF.

V is TRBV4-3 and J is TRBJ2-5; TRBD1 agrees at 9 bases. Per germline, CDR1 LGHNA and CDR2 YSLEER. The CDR3 totals 15 residues. V trimming: 2 bases; J trimming: 5 bases; junction bases outside the gene matches: 6. The CDR3: CASSQKTGTGETQYF. CDR3 DNA sequence: TGCGCCAGCAGCCAAAAAACCGGGACAGGGGAGACCCAGTACTTC.